The 31 T cell receptor beta chains below come from one sample, sequenced in a study of blood T cell repertoires in COVID-19. This table comes from immunoSEQ multiplex PCR, and its TCRdb copy is limited to in-frame clones, with some not included. Among approximately 82,000 clones listed, roughly four fifths were seen once. Source material: peripheral blood. Every receptor here comes from a man aged 50-60 years with active or convalescent COVID-19.

The CDR3 nucleotides read TGCGCCAGCAGCTTGGGGGACAGGGTCCTTAATTCACCCCTCCACTTT. Encoded protein: CASSLGDRVLNSPLHF. The chain joins TRBV5-1 to TRBJ1-6; TRBD1 matches at 9 bases. The CDR3 extends over 16 amino acids. Losses at the gene ends were 0 bases for V and 6 bases for J; bases not matched to a gene: 4. The germline CDR1 and CDR2 sequences are SGHRS and YFSETQ.

The gene calls are TRBV5-6 and TRBJ2-3; 11 bases align to TRBD1. V shed 2 bases, J shed 4 bases, and the junction held 3 bases outside the gene matches. The CDR3 sequence is 15 residues long. Germline V gives CDR1 SGHDT, CDR2 YYEEEE. The CDR3 sequence: CASSLGTGGADTQYF. In nucleotides, the CDR3 is TGTGCCAGCAGCTTAGGGACAGGGGGGGCAGATACGCAGTATTTT. The variable domain in full, with the rest retrieved from reference TRBV5-6 and TRBJ2-3, is DAGVTQSPTHLIKTRGQQVTLRCSPKSGHDTVSWYQQALGQGPQFIFQYYEEEERQRGNFPDRFSGHQFPNYSSELNVNALLLGDSALYLCASSLGTGGADTQYFGPGTRLTVL.

The chain is built from TRBV19 and TRBJ1-1; 7 positions match TRBD1. The CDR3 runs to 17 residues. The V segment lost 7 bases and the J segment 0 bases; nucleotides outside the gene matches: 14. Germline values: CDR1 LNHDA, CDR2 SQIVND (reference sequence). CDR3 amino acids: CASTILRGQLLNTEAFF. The CDR3 DNA sequence: TGTGCCAGTACCATCCTAAGGGGGCAGCTACTGAACACTGAAGCTTTCTTT.

This rearrangement joins TRBV5-1 to TRBJ2-5; perhaps TRBD1 as D (6 bases). V gave up 4 bases and J gave up 3 bases, with 10 bases separating them. The CDR3 is 13 amino acids. Per germline, CDR1 SGHRS and CDR2 YFSETQ. This chain's CDR3 is CASSLRTEETQYF. CDR3 coding DNA: TGCGCCAGCAGCCTAAGGACAGAAGAGACCCAGTACTTC.

This chain uses TRBV19 with TRBJ1-4; D perhaps matches TRBD1 (5 bases). The CDR3 is 16 residues long. Trimming took off 3 bases at V and 0 bases at J, with 11 bases between the two ends. The germline gives CDR1 LNHDA, CDR2 SQIVND (reference sequence). This chain's CDR3 is CASSIGTGATNEKLFF. As DNA, the CDR3 is TGTGCCAGTAGTATCGGGACTGGGGCAACTAATGAAAAACTGTTTTTT.

The V gene is TRBV2, the J gene TRBJ2-3; D perhaps matches TRBD2 (5 bases). Trimming stripped 6 bases from V and 6 bases from J, with 19 bases between. Germline CDR1 SNHLY, CDR2 FYNNEI. The CDR3 has 15 amino acids. The DNA for the CDR3 is TGTGCCAGCAGATTGGGCTCAACCGGGGTGGATACGCAGTATTTT. Protein sequence: CASRLGSTGVDTQYF.

The chain is built from TRBV5-1 and TRBJ2-5, with 9 bases fitting TRBD2. This CDR3 is 17 amino acids long. V shed 4 bases, J shed 4 bases, and the junction held 14 bases outside the gene matches. The germline CDR1 and CDR2 sequences are SGHRS and YFSETQ. CDR3 bases: TGCGCCAGCAGCCTGCTGGGAGCGGGGGGCTTTCGAGAGACCCAGTACTTC. Translated, it gives CASSLLGAGGFRETQYF.

The rearrangement uses TRBV5-1 and TRBJ2-1; 10 nucleotides align to TRBD2. The CDR3 has 16 amino acids. Germline V lookup: CDR1 SGHRS, CDR2 YFSETQ. Germline trimming cut 0 bases from V and 6 bases from J; bases unmatched to any gene: 6. The CDR3 region has the DNA TGCGCCAGCAGCTTGGTAAGCGGGGGGGCCTCCAATGAGCAGTTCTTC. Translating gives CASSLVSGGASNEQFF.

V is TRBV5-6 and J is TRBJ2-6; 7 nucleotides match TRBD1. With V trimmed by 5 bases and J by 2 bases, 7 bases remained unmatched. The V gene's germline CDR1 is SGHDT and CDR2 YYEEEE. The CDR3 sequence is 16 residues long. The CDR3 loop is CASRFTDRAGANVLTF. CDR3 sequence (DNA): TGTGCCAGCAGATTCACAGACAGGGCTGGGGCCAACGTCCTGACTTTC.

The chain employs TRBV3-1 (or the pseudogene TRBV3-2) and TRBJ1-5; 8 nucleotides agree with TRBD1. Germline V lookup: CDR1 LGHDT, CDR2 YNNKEL (reference sequence). V lost 4 bases to trimming and J lost 6 bases; unmatched junction nucleotides: 2. The CDR3 runs to 13 residues. The CDR3 region has the DNA TGTGCCAGCAGCCGGGGACAGGCTCAGCCCCAGCATTTT. It yields the protein CASSRGQAQPQHF.

The CDR3 DNA sequence: TGTGCCAGCAGGCGAGGAGACTACGAGCAGTACGTC. Amino acid sequence: CASRRGDYEQYV. This chain uses TRBV28 with TRBJ2-7; D not certain. CDR1 is MDHEN and CDR2 is SYDVKM in the germline V gene. Trimming stripped 6 bases from V and 3 bases from J, with 9 bases between. The CDR3 spans 12 residues.

The rearrangement joins TRBV7-8 to TRBJ1-6, with 7 bases fitting TRBD1. Germline V gives CDR1 SGHVS, CDR2 FQNEAQ. The V segment lost 5 bases and the J segment 7 bases; nucleotides outside the gene matches: 11. This CDR3 has 16 residues. Here the CDR3 reads CASSPGWDSRNSPLHF. The CDR3 bases are TGTGCCAGCAGCCCTGGCTGGGACAGTCGAAATTCACCCCTCCACTTT.

The chain uses TRBV19 and TRBJ2-2; TRBD1 might be the D (7 bases). V was trimmed by 7 bases and J by 3 bases, leaving 15 bases between them. Looked up from germline, CDR1 is LNHDA and CDR2 is SQIVND (reference sequence). The CDR3 runs to 15 residues. CDR3 sequence: CASTPGGLDTGELFF. Written as DNA, the CDR3 is TGTGCCAGTACCCCAGGGGGGCTAGACACCGGGGAGCTGTTTTTT.

The chain recombines TRBV19 with TRBJ1-2; possible D gene TRBD1, 5 bases. Trimming removed 7 bases at V and 5 bases at J, with 17 bases between. Germline CDR1 and CDR2: LNHDA and SQIVND (reference sequence). This CDR3 comprises 14 residues. The CDR3 sequence: CASKSQQGGYGYTF. The CDR3, as DNA: TGTGCCAGTAAATCCCAGCAGGGCGGTTATGGCTACACCTTC.

Here the CDR3 reads CAGLTGGEQYF. Here the CDR3 DNA reads TGTGCCGGCCTGACAGGGGGCGAGCAGTACTTC. V usage is TRBV30 and J usage is TRBJ2-7; TRBD1 aligns across 9 bases. CDR1 is GTSNPN and CDR2 is SVGIG in the germline V gene (reference sequence). The CDR3 length is 11 residues. Unmatched junction bases numbered 5, after V lost 8 bases and J lost 6 bases.

J is TRBJ2-5 and V is TRBV10-2; 9 positions agree with TRBD2. The CDR3 contains 15 residues. V lost 6 bases, J lost 1 base, and 6 bases stayed unmatched. Germline V gene lookup returns CDR1 WSHSY and CDR2 SAAADI. The CDR3 region has the DNA TGCGCCAGCAGGTGGACTAGCGAAATCCAAGAGACCCAGTACTTC. This encodes CASRWTSEIQETQYF.

This clone appeared once. The CDR3 nucleotides read TGTGCCATCAGTGAGGGACAGGGTCGCTACGAGCAGTACTTC. Protein product: CAISEGQGRYEQYF. The chain uses TRBV10-3 and TRBJ2-7, with 8 bases that match TRBD1. The CDR3 is 14 amino acids. The V gene end was trimmed by 2 bases and the J gene end by 3 bases; junction bases not matched to a gene: 3. Germline V gives CDR1 ENHRY, CDR2 SYGVKD.

The rearrangement links TRBV7-6 to TRBJ1-3; 7 bases line up with TRBD1. CDR1 is SGHVS, CDR2 FNYEAQ, per germline. Unmatched junction bases numbered 9, after V lost 1 base and J lost 0 bases. The CDR3 totals 18 residues. CDR3: CASSLGLTGAFSGNTIYF. The CDR3 nucleotides read TGTGCCAGCAGCTTAGGCCTAACAGGGGCTTTCTCTGGAAACACCATATATTTT.

Only a few counts were recorded for this clone. The chain couples TRBV3-1 (or the pseudogene TRBV3-2) to TRBJ2-1; 7 nucleotides line up with TRBD1. Germline CDR1 LGHDT, CDR2 YNNKEL (reference sequence). The CDR3 consists of 16 residues. Losses at the gene ends were 4 bases for V and 1 base for J; bases not matched to a gene: 7. The CDR3 coding sequence is TGTGCCAGCAGCCCAATCGGACAGGAATCCTACAATGAGCAGTTCTTC. Protein product: CASSPIGQESYNEQFF.

V is TRBV11-2 and J is TRBJ2-5; no definite D call. The CDR3 loop spans 16 amino acids. The ends were cut back, 2 bases at V and 1 base at J, with 14 bases in the middle. The germline V gene encodes CDR1 SGHAT and CDR2 FQNNGV. The CDR3 reads CASSLWAGEIQETQYF. The CDR3 DNA follows: TGTGCCAGCAGCTTATGGGCCGGCGAGATCCAAGAGACCCAGTACTTC.

V usage is TRBV28 and J usage is TRBJ2-5; 8 bases map to TRBD1. V was pared by 7 bases and J by 5 bases, with 12 bases of the junction left unmatched. CDR3 length: 15 residues. CDR1 and CDR2 (germline): MDHEN, SYDVKM. The CDR3 coding sequence is TGTGCCAGCACCGCTCGCGTTACAGGGGGGGAGACCCAGTACTTC. Its translation: CASTARVTGGETQYF.

The sample holds a few counts of this clone. This rearrangement joins TRBV5-1 to TRBJ1-1; D possibly corresponds to TRBD1 (6 bases). V was pared by 4 bases and J by 5 bases, with 9 bases between. Germline V gene sequence: CDR1 SGHRS, CDR2 YFSETQ. The CDR3 sequence is 12 residues long. CDR3 DNA: TGCGCCAGCAGCGGAAGGGGGACTGAAGCTTTCTTT. Residues: CASSGRGTEAFF.

The CDR3 spells CAWGQGNEQFF. The CDR3 DNA sequence: TGTGCCTGGGGACAGGGGAATGAGCAGTTCTTC. V gene TRBV30 combines with J gene TRBJ2-1, with 9 bases that match TRBD1. V shed 5 bases and J 7 bases; nucleotides not matched to a gene: 0. CDR3 size: 11 residues. From germline, CDR1 is GTSNPN and CDR2 SVGIG (reference sequence).

Here the CDR3 DNA reads TGTGCCAGTAGTAAGGAGACAGGGGTGTTCAACGAGCAGTACTTC. It translates to CASSKETGVFNEQYF. The V gene is TRBV19, the J gene TRBJ2-7; 8 bases align to TRBD1. CDR1 LNHDA and CDR2 SQIVND come from the germline V gene (reference sequence). Unmatched junction bases numbered 10, after V lost 4 bases and J lost 5 bases. The CDR3 runs 15 residues. The full variable domain, with the rest looked up from reference TRBV19 and TRBJ2-7, is DGGITQSPKYLFRKEGQNVTLSCEQNLNHDAMYWYRQDPGQGLRLIYYSQIVNDFQKGDIAEGYSVSREKKESFPLTVTSAQKNPTAFYLCASSKETGVFNEQYFGPGTRLTVT.

The chain combines TRBV6-2 or TRBV6-3 with TRBJ2-2; a possible D gene is TRBD1 (6 bases). CDR3 length: 15 amino acids. Germline-derived CDR1 and CDR2 are MNHEY and SVGEGT. Between the trimmed V and J ends, which lost 2 bases and 3 bases, there was a span of 10 bases. The CDR3 here is CASSYGDTDTGELFF. The DNA of the CDR3 is TGTGCCAGCAGTTACGGGGACACCGACACCGGGGAGCTGTTTTTT.

This sequence joins TRBV5-1 and TRBJ2-5, with TRBD2 matching 7 bases. Trimming at V came to 1 base and at J to 1 base, leaving 4 bases not matched to a gene. Germline V CDR1 and CDR2: SGHRS, YFSETQ. This CDR3 has 15 amino acids. This CDR3 reads CASSLWSGVQETQYF. In nucleotides, the CDR3 is TGCGCCAGCAGCTTGTGGAGCGGGGTCCAAGAGACCCAGTACTTC.

As for this clone: Other DNA variants within this sample encode the same CDR3. The rearrangement joins TRBV7-8 to TRBJ2-7; 8 bases match TRBD2. Germline V gene sequence: CDR1 SGHVS, CDR2 FQNEAQ. This CDR3 spans 12 amino acids. J lost 6 bases, V lost 3 bases, and 1 base had no gene match. CDR3 sequence: CASSFGGGEQYV. In DNA, the CDR3 is TGTGCCAGCAGCTTCGGGGGGGGCGAGCAGTACGTC.

CDR3 protein: CASSLARLAGGETQYF. CDR3 in DNA: TGTGCCAGCAGCTTAGCGCGGCTAGCGGGGGGGGAGACCCAGTACTTC. The chain employs TRBV7-9 and TRBJ2-5; TRBD2 matches 12 bases. V was pared by 0 bases and J by 5 bases, with 4 bases of the junction left unmatched. Germline assignment: CDR1 SEHNR and CDR2 FQNEAQ (reference sequence). The CDR3 contains 16 residues.

The chain employs TRBV19 and TRBJ2-1; D is unresolved. The V gene's germline CDR1 is LNHDA and CDR2 SQIVND (reference sequence). The V gene lost 1 base and the J gene lost 0 bases, with 10 bases spanning the gap. The length of the CDR3 is 16 residues. DNA of the CDR3: TGTGCCAGTAGTATAGTAACGGGTATCTCCTACAATGAGCAGTTCTTC. Translation: CASSIVTGISYNEQFF.

The chain uses TRBV15 and TRBJ2-1; no clear D. Germline V gene sequence: CDR1 LNHNV, CDR2 YYDKDF (reference sequence). The length of the CDR3 is 15 residues. Deletions cut 0 bases from V and 8 bases from J, with 14 bases between. The CDR3 loop reads CATSRDRNAVDEQFF. DNA for the CDR3: TGTGCCACCAGCAGAGATAGGAATGCGGTCGATGAGCAGTTCTTC.

This rearrangement joins TRBV7-2 to TRBJ2-1; the match to TRBD1 covers 10 bases. Per the germline V gene, CDR1 is SGHTA and CDR2 is FQGNSA. CDR3 size: 16 residues. The V segment lost 5 bases and the J segment 4 bases; nucleotides outside the gene matches: 8. In DNA, the CDR3 is TGTGCCAGCAGCGTAACCGGGACAGGGGTTTACAATGAGCAGTTCTTC. It yields the protein CASSVTGTGVYNEQFF.